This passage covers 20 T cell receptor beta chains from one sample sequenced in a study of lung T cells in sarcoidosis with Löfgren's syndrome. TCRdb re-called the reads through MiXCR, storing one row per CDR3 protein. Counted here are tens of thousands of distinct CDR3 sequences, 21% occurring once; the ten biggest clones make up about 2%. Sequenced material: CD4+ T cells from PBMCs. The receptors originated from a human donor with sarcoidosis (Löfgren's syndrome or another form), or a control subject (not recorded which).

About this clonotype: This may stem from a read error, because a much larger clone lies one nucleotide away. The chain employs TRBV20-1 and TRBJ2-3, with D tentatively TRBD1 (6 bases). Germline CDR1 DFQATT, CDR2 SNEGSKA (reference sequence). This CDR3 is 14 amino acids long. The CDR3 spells CSARGTESTNTQYF. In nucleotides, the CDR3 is TGCAGTGCTAGAGGGACAGAAAGCACAAATACGCAGTATTTT.

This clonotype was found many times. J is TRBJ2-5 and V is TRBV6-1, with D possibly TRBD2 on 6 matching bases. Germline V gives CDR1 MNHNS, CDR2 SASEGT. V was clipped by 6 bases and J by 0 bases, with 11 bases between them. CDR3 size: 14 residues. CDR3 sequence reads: CASSRGGDQETQYF. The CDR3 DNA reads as TGTGCCAGCAGCCGAGGCGGGGACCAAGAGACCCAGTACTTC.

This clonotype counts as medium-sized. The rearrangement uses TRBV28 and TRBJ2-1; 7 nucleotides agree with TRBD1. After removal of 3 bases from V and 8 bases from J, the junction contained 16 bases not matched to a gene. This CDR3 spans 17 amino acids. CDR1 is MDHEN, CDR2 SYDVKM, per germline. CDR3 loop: CASSFSLLMRGQDEQFF. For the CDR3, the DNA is TGTGCCAGCAGTTTCTCCCTACTAATGAGGGGGCAGGATGAGCAGTTCTTC.

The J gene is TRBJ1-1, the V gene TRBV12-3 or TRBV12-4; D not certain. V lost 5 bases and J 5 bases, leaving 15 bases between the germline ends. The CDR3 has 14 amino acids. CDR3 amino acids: CASSVREGGTEAFF. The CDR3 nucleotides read TGTGCCAGCAGTGTCCGAGAGGGAGGGACTGAAGCTTTCTTT.

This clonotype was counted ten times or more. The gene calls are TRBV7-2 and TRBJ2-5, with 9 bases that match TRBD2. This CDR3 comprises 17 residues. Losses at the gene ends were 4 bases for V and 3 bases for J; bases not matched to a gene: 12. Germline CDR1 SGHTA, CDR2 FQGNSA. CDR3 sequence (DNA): TGTGCCAGCAGCTCCCCCCTCCGGGGCGGGAGGGAAGAGACCCAGTACTTC. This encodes CASSSPLRGGREETQYF.

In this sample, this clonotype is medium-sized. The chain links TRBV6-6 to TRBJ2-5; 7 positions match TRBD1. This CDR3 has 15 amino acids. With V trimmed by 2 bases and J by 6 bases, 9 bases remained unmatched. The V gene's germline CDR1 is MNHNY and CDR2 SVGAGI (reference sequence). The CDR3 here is CASSYDRATLKTQYF. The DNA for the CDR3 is TGTGCCAGCAGTTACGACAGGGCGACTCTTAAGACCCAGTACTTC.

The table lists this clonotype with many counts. The CDR3 DNA is TGTGCCAGCAACCGGGACCCTTACAATGAGCAGTTCTTC. This sequence encodes CASNRDPYNEQFF. The chain employs TRBV6-2 or TRBV6-3 and TRBJ2-1; D tentatively fits TRBD1 or TRBD2 (5 bases each). In germline, CDR1 is MNHEY, CDR2 SVGEGT. CDR3 length: 13 residues. V shed 7 bases and J shed 4 bases, with 11 bases lying between them.

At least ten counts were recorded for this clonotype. In nucleotides, the CDR3 is TGTGCCAGCAGCCCGACTAGCGGGAGAGAGACCCAGTACTTC. Translation gives CASSPTSGRETQYF. J is TRBJ2-5 and V is TRBV7-2, with 12 bases lining up with TRBD2. The germline CDR1 and CDR2 sequences are SGHTA and FQGNSA. CDR3 length: 14 residues. Trimming took 5 bases from V and 4 from J; bases not matched to a gene: 2. The full variable domain, with the rest looked up from reference TRBV7-2 and TRBJ2-5, is GAGVSQSPSNKVTEKGKDVELRCDPISGHTALYWYRQSLGQGLEFLIYFQGNSAPDKSGLPSDRFSAERTGGSVSTLTIQRTQQEDSAVYLCASSPTSGRETQYFGPGTRLLVL.

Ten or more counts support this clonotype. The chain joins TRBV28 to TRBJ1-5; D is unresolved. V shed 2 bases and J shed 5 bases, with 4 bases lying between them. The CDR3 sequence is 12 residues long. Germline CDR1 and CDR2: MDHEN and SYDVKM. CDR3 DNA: TGTGCCAGCAGTTTAATGCATCAGCCCCAGCATTTT. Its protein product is CASSLMHQPQHF.

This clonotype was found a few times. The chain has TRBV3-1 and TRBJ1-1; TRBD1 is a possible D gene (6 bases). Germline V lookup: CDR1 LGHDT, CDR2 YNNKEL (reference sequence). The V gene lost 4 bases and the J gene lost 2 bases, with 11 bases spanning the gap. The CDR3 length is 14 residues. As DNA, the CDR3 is TGTGCCAGCAGCCCCCAACAGGGTAACACTGAAGCTTTCTTT. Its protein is CASSPQQGNTEAFF.

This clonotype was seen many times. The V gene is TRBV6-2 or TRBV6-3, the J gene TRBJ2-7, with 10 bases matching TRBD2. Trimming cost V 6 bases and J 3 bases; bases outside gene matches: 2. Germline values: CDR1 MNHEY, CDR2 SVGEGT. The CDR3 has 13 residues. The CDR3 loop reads CASSLAGVYEQYF. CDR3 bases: TGTGCCAGCAGCCTAGCGGGAGTCTACGAGCAGTACTTC.

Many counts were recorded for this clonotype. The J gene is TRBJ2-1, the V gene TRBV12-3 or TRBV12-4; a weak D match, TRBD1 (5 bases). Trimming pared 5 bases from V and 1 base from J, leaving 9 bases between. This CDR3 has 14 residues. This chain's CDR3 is CASSPRESYNEQFF. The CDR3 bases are TGTGCCAGCAGTCCCAGGGAATCCTACAATGAGCAGTTCTTC.

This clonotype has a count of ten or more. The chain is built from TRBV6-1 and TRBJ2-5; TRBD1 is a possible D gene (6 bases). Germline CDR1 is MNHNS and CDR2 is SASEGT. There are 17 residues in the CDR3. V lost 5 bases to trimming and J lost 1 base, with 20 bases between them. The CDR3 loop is CASSYGGLGRGQETQYF. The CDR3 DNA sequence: TGTGCCAGCAGTTATGGTGGACTTGGCAGGGGCCAAGAGACCCAGTACTTC.

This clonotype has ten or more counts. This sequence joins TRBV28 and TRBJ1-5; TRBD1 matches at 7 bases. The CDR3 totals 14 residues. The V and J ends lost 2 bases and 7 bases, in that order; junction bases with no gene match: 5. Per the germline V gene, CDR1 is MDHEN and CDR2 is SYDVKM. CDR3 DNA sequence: TGTGCCAGCAGTTTAAGAGGGGGCAGACAGCCCCAGCATTTT. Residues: CASSLRGGRQPQHF.

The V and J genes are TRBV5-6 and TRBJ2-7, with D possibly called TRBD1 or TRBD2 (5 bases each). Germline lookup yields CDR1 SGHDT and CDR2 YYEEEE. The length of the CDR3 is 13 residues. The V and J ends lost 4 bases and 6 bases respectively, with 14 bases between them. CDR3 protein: CASSLEWGTEQYV. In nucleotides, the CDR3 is TGTGCCAGCAGCCTGGAGTGGGGGACCGAGCAGTACGTC.

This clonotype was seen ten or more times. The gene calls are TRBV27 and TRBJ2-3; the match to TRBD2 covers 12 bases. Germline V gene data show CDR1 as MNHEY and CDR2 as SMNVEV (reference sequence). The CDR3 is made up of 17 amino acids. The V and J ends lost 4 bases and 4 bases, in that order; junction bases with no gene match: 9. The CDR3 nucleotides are TGTGCCAGCAGTTCGACAAGACTAGCGGGAGTGTCAGATACGCAGTATTTT. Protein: CASSSTRLAGVSDTQYF.

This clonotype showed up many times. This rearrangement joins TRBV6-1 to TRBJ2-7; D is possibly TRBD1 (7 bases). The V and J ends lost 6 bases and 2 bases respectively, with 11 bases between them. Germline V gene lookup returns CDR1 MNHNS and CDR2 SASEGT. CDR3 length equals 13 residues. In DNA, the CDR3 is TGTGCCAGCAGACGCGGGACAGCCTACGAGCAGTACGTC. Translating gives CASRRGTAYEQYV.

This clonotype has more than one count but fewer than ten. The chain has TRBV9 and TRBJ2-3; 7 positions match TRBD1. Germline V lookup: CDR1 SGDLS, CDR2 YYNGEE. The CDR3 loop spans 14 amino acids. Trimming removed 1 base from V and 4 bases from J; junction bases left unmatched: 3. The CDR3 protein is CASSVTGDADTQYF. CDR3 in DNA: TGTGCCAGCAGCGTAACAGGGGACGCAGATACGCAGTATTTT.

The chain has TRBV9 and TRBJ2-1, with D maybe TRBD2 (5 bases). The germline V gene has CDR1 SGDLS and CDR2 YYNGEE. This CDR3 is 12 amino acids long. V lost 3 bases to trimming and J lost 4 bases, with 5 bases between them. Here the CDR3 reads CASSGRYNEQFF. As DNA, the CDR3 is TGTGCCAGCAGCGGGAGGTACAATGAGCAGTTCTTC.

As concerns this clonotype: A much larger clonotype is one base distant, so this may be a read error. The CDR3 coding sequence is TGTGCCAGTAGTATTGTCTGTCAGTCGAGCTCCTACAATGAGCAGTTCTTC. Its translation: CASSIVCQSSSYNEQFF. This sequence joins TRBV19 and TRBJ2-1; the D is unclear. The CDR3 sequence is 17 residues long. V lost 3 bases and J lost 0, with 15 bases in between. The V gene's germline CDR1 is LNHDA and CDR2 SQIVND (reference sequence).